The sequence of this T cell receptor (beta chain) was determined in a study of T-cell reconstitution after alpha-beta-depleted transplantation in children. Study-wide points: Several hundred graft clones that had expanded were reportedly the source of alpha-beta T cells about two months after transplant. From newly produced T cells came most of the T-cell counts and diversity one year after transplant.

Unique molecular identifiers were incorporated when the TCRbeta library was constructed. TCRdb reprocessed the PCR reads with MiXCR, giving one entry per CDR3 protein. The table shows more than 120,000 distinct CDR3 sequences, with 8.8% occurring only once. With 1 base removed from V and 1 base from J, the gap between germline ends came to 11 bases. The CDR3 runs 15 residues. Germline CDR1 reads SGHRS; CDR2 reads YFSETQ. This clonotype was picked up many times. Antigen specificity is unknown. The source material was PBMCs, mostly from graft donor cells, sampled 180 days after TCRalphabeta/CD19-depleted stem cell transplant. This TCR derives from a female patient aged 2 to 10 who had a stem cell transplant for congenital amegakaryocytic thrombocytopenia, so the T cells may come from the graft donor. V usage is TRBV5-1 and J usage is TRBJ1-1; D gene uncertain. The CDR3 DNA reads TGCGCCAGCAGCTTGAATACGGGCAAGAACACTGAAGCTTTCTTT. The encoded protein is CASSLNTGKNTEAFF.